This note documents a single T cell receptor beta chain sequence. The authors' processing: Amplification from reference gene primers served as the basis for estimated nucleated cell counts. Using immunoSEQ multiplex PCR, the repertoire was profiled, and TCRdb retains in-frame clones only, with some absent. That table is the source of V, J and clone size, and D and trimming were worked out from the DNA. The sample shows roughly 290,000 clones, over 75% of them seen only once. Seattle researchers signed up patients amid active infection and tracked them longitudinally. This CDR3 comprises 16 residues. Unmatched junction bases numbered 11, after V lost 4 bases and J lost 6 bases. Germline V gives CDR1 MDHEN, CDR2 SYDVKM. The data belong to a study of blood T cell repertoires in COVID-19. Study summary: Collection of acute and convalescent COVID-19 samples took place in the United States, Italy and Spain.

The receptor was derived from a woman in her twenties or thirties with COVID-19, enrolled during active disease. The source material was peripheral blood. The J gene is TRBJ1-2, the V gene TRBV28; 10 bases agree with TRBD1. CDR3 in DNA: TGTGCCAGCAGTTCCTCCGGGACAGGGGAAGGGCATGGCTACACCTTC. Amino acids: CASSSSGTGEGHGYTF.